These 12 T cell receptor beta chains share one sample of origin, sequenced in a study of CD8 T cells in Susac syndrome. An amount of RNA that ranged from 0.5 to 1 ug was reverse transcribed with random hexamers. TCRdb processed the immunoSEQ multiplex PCR reads anew with MiXCR; each CDR3 protein has one entry. The sample holds under 110,000 distinct CDR3 sequences, approximately 94% seen once. What was sequenced was CD8+ T cells from PBMCs. The receptors stem from a human donor with Susac syndrome.

V and J are TRBV27 and TRBJ2-1; perhaps D is TRBD1 or TRBD2 (5 bases each). Germline lookup yields CDR1 MNHEY and CDR2 SMNVEV (reference sequence). Trimming cost V 0 bases and J 10 bases, with 16 bases left between them. The CDR3 is 15 residues long. The CDR3: CASSLSKTGRREQFF. CDR3 coding DNA: TGTGCCAGCAGTTTATCGAAAACGGGGCGACGGGAGCAGTTCTTC.

The rearrangement joins TRBV4-1 to TRBJ1-2; D might be TRBD1 (5 bases). This CDR3 comprises 15 residues. The V and J ends lost 0 bases and 2 bases respectively, with 10 bases between them. Germline-derived CDR1 and CDR2 are MGHRA and YSYEKL. The CDR3 sequence: CASSQESGTNYGYTF. The CDR3 DNA sequence: TGCGCCAGCAGCCAAGAGTCAGGGACCAACTATGGCTACACCTTC.

This chain joins TRBV7-9 and TRBJ2-1, with D unclear. The germline CDR1 and CDR2 sequences are SEHNR and FQNEAQ (reference sequence). V lost 1 base to trimming and J lost 8 bases, with 3 bases between them. CDR3 length: 11 amino acids. Written as DNA, the CDR3 is TGTGCCAGCAGCTTAGATGATGAGCAGTTCTTC. This translates into CASSLDDEQFF.

The chain recombines TRBV29-1 with TRBJ1-1, with 9 bases identical to TRBD1. Germline trimming cut 5 bases from V and 5 bases from J; bases unmatched to any gene: 9. Looked up from germline, CDR1 is SQVTM and CDR2 is ANQGSEA. This CDR3 comprises 14 residues. CDR3: CSVPRDRESTEAFF. For the CDR3, the DNA is TGCAGCGTTCCCCGGGACAGGGAATCGACTGAAGCTTTCTTT. The full variable domain, rest sourced from reference TRBV29-1 and TRBJ1-1, is SAVISQKPSRDICQRGTSLTIQCQVDSQVTMMFWYRQQPGQSLTLIATANQGSEATYESGFVIDKFPISRPNLTFSTLTVSNMSPEDSSIYLCSVPRDRESTEAFFGQGTRLTVV.

The chain recombines TRBV29-1 with TRBJ1-2; D is undetermined. With 4 bases removed from V and 6 bases from J, the gap between germline ends came to 9 bases. This CDR3 has 11 amino acids. Germline-derived CDR1 and CDR2 are SQVTM and ANQGSEA. This CDR3 reads CSVVRPHGYTF. The CDR3 nucleotides are TGCAGCGTTGTGAGGCCTCATGGCTACACCTTC.

This chain links TRBV7-2 with TRBJ1-2; 10 bases are shared with TRBD1. In germline, CDR1 is SGHTA, CDR2 FQGNSA. The CDR3 spans 14 residues. The junction had 4 bases not matched to a gene; V was cut back by 1 base and J by 8 bases. CDR3 sequence: CASSLETGGEGYTF. In DNA form, the CDR3 reads TGTGCCAGCAGCTTAGAGACAGGGGGCGAAGGCTACACCTTC. Using reference TRBV7-2 and TRBJ1-2 for the parts outside the CDR3, the full variable domain is GAGVSQSPSNKVTEKGKDVELRCDPISGHTALYWYRQSLGQGLEFLIYFQGNSAPDKSGLPSDRFSAERTGGSVSTLTIQRTQQEDSAVYLCASSLETGGEGYTFGSGTRLTVV.

This chain links TRBV4-1 with TRBJ2-2; 12 positions match TRBD2. V shed 4 bases, J shed 6 bases, and the junction held 6 bases outside the gene matches. Germline V gives CDR1 MGHRA, CDR2 YSYEKL. The CDR3 has 16 amino acids. The CDR3 reads CASSLRTSGASGELFF. The DNA for the CDR3 is TGCGCCAGCAGCCTTCGGACTAGCGGGGCATCCGGGGAGCTGTTTTTT.

J is TRBJ2-3 and V is TRBV12-3 or TRBV12-4; TRBD2 aligns across 7 bases. This CDR3 is built from 15 residues. The V segment lost 5 bases and the J segment 3 bases; nucleotides outside the gene matches: 8. The CDR3 bases are TGTGCCAGCAGTCCACAAAAGGGAGGGACAGATACGCAGTATTTT. Its translation is CASSPQKGGTDTQYF.

V usage is TRBV2 and J usage is TRBJ1-2; 8 bases are a match to TRBD1. The CDR3 is made up of 15 amino acids. The V and J ends lost 2 bases and 3 bases, in that order; junction bases with no gene match: 5. The V gene's germline CDR1 is SNHLY and CDR2 FYNNEI. CDR3 nucleotides: TGTGCCAGCAGTGAAAGGGCAGGGGGCGACTATGGCTACACCTTC. Translated: CASSERAGGDYGYTF.

The V call is TRBV9, the J call TRBJ1-6; D perhaps matches TRBD1 (5 bases). The CDR3 is 14 amino acids. Germline-derived CDR1 and CDR2 are SGDLS and YYNGEE. V was clipped by 0 bases and J by 8 bases, with 9 bases between them. The CDR3 region is CASSVDGGDSPLHF. CDR3 sequence (DNA): TGTGCCAGCAGCGTAGATGGGGGTGATTCACCCCTCCACTTT.

The J gene is TRBJ1-5, the V gene TRBV20-1; D gene unclear. The germline V gene has CDR1 DFQATT and CDR2 SNEGSKA (reference sequence). With 6 bases removed from V and 1 base from J, the gap between germline ends came to 13 bases. The CDR3 length is 14 residues. The CDR3 region has the DNA TGCAGTGCCGGCAGCAGGCTAAGCAATCAGCCCCAGCATTTT. Protein product: CSAGSRLSNQPQHF.

The chain has TRBV24-1 and TRBJ2-3; D might be TRBD1 (6 bases). V was shortened by 3 bases and J by 1 base, with 7 bases between the two germline ends. Germline V gene sequence: CDR1 KGHDR, CDR2 SFDVKD. This CDR3 region has 14 residues. The CDR3 coding sequence is TGTGCCACCAGTGATCCAGGGGGCACAGATACGCAGTATTTT. This gives the protein CATSDPGGTDTQYF.